These T cell receptor beta chains were read from a single sample in a study of cytomegalovirus exposure and HLA in healthy donors. The repertoire was sequenced with immunoSEQ multiplex PCR; TCRdb's copy has only in-frame clones and lacks some. The data contain under 150,000 clones, 79% of them singletons. The source material was PBMCs. These receptors all stem from a woman in her 40s in good health and CMV-seropositive. Each CDR3 is given without its conserved first and last residue.

v_call cdr3_aa
TRBV30 ATKDTLNYGYT
TRBV6-1 ASRSAGGRADTQY
TRBV2 AIRGDREKGNTEAF
TRBV19 ASSITGLVQPQH
TRBV28 ASRPGGLYEKLF
TRBV5-1 ASSFEGSGAQETQY
TRBV6-4 ASDTVATNEKLF
TRBV11-2 ASSLGVGGSYNEQF
TRBV11-2 ASSLSFQGARYEQY
TRBV10-1 ASSEYGGGAADTQY
TRBV2 ASRLGGRGEQY
TRBV6-6 ASSPYRRGQEETQY
TRBV5-4 ASSLRQGGRYGYT
TRBV5-6 ASRSSTDTQY
TRBV6-5 ASGASGANEQF
TRBV28 ASSLYVGGVPGELF
TRBV4-2 ASSHTSGNTGELF
TRBV5-1 ASSLAGTHGGNTEAF
TRBV18 ASSPRIQGGETEAF
TRBV4-1 ASSPSGQGPYLTEAF
TRBV18 ASSPEQGSGYT
TRBV5-1 ASSSGGPEGTEAF
TRBV5-5 ASSSQRRETQY
TRBV7-3 ASSLLAGALFNEQF
TRBV18 ASSPLEQGNTEAF
TRBV5-1 ASSMGPRLNTEAF
TRBV29-1 SALGEAYNEQF
TRBV18 ASSRGLGKTGGNYGYT
TRBV5-4 ASSQTPQGRFYNSPLH
TRBV5-4 AGSLEGVNTEAF
TRBV7-3 ASSPGTGGDGANVLT
TRBV30 AWSVSLGGGETQY
TRBV18 ASSPLQGEAF
TRBV28 ASSSGQGLAREQY
TRBV11-2 ASSPGTGASYNSPLH
TRBV5-6 ASRPLTSGGISSYNEQF
TRBV9 ASSVLAGGVDTQY
TRBV28 ASTTSGGLLWETQY
TRBV28 ASSSLAASSGNTIY
TRBV9 ASSALGTSSTDTQY
TRBV2 ASRKSLASGSTDTQY
TRBV4-1 ASSQEGVLEKLF
TRBV18 ASSLSSSGVGDTQY
TRBV7-9 ASSPNTNTDTQY
TRBV5-4 ASSFDTASGYT
TRBV6-1 ASSELDRASGYT